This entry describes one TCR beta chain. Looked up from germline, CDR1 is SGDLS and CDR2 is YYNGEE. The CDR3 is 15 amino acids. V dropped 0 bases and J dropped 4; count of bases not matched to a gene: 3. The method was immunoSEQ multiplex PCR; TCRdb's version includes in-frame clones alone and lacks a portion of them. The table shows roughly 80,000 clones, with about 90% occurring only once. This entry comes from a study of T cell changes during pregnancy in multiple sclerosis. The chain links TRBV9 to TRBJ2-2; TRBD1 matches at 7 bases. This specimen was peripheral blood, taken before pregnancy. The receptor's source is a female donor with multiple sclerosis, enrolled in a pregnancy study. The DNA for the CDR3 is TGTGCCAGCAGCGTAGAGGGGGCGTCCACCGGGGAGCTGTTTTTT. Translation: CASSVEGASTGELFF.